These 11 T cell receptor beta chains were all obtained from the same sample, sequenced in a study of graft-versus-host responses after intestinal transplantation. Measured with immunoSEQ multiplex PCR; TCRdb has only the in-frame clones, and not every one. The sample consists of about 97,000 clones, around 90% of them appearing once. Sequences were derived from PBMCs, sampled about 460 days after intestinal transplant. The receptor set was obtained from a human patient who received an intestinal transplant, so some T cells may come from the graft donor.

The chain has TRBV5-6 and TRBJ1-1; D remains unclear. Germline V CDR1 and CDR2: SGHDT, YYEEEE. The CDR3 length is 12 residues. V was pared by 1 base and J by 6 bases, with 7 bases between. The CDR3 sequence: CASSLLLAEAFF. The CDR3 coding sequence is TGTGCCAGCAGCTTGCTCCTTGCTGAAGCTTTCTTT. The variable domain in full, completed from reference TRBV5-6 and TRBJ1-1, reads DAGVTQSPTHLIKTRGQQVTLRCSPKSGHDTVSWYQQALGQGPQFIFQYYEEEERQRGNFPDRFSGHQFPNYSSELNVNALLLGDSALYLCASSLLLAEAFFGQGTRLTVV.

The V and J genes are TRBV18 and TRBJ1-1; 7 nucleotides match TRBD1. The V gene end was trimmed by 7 bases and the J gene end by 0 bases; junction bases not matched to a gene: 2. CDR1 and CDR2 from the germline V gene are KGHSH and LQKENI. The CDR3 totals 13 residues. DNA for the CDR3: TGTGCCAGCTTCCAGGGGGTGAACACTGAAGCTTTCTTT. It translates to CASFQGVNTEAFF.

The chain links TRBV5-6 to TRBJ1-5; D gene uncertain. Germline assignment: CDR1 SGHDT and CDR2 YYEEEE. The CDR3 has 12 amino acids. V was clipped by 0 bases and J by 11 bases, with 9 bases between them. CDR3 loop: CASSLGSTSQHF. DNA for the CDR3: TGTGCCAGCAGCTTGGGTTCCACGTCCCAGCATTTT.

The DNA for the CDR3 is TGTGCCAGCAGTCTGGGGGTGAACACTGAAGCTTTCTTT. Protein sequence: CASSLGVNTEAFF. This chain links TRBV6-5 with TRBJ1-1; D is perhaps TRBD1 (5 bases). The CDR3 runs 13 residues. Germline loops: CDR1 MNHEY, CDR2 SVGAGI. V dropped 5 bases and J dropped 0 bases, with 7 bases sitting between them.

The gene calls are TRBV29-1 and TRBJ2-1; 9 bases line up with TRBD1. There are 14 residues in the CDR3. Germline assignment: CDR1 SQVTM and CDR2 ANQGSEA. With V trimmed by 1 base and J by 9 bases, 7 bases remained unmatched. The CDR3 region is CSVEAGQGIGEQFF. CDR3 nucleotide sequence: TGCAGCGTTGAAGCGGGACAGGGAATAGGTGAGCAGTTCTTC.

The rearrangement uses TRBV5-4 and TRBJ2-4; TRBD1 might be the D (5 bases). CDR1 and CDR2 from the germline V gene are SGHNT and YYREEE (reference sequence). CDR3 length: 15 amino acids. V lost 2 bases to trimming and J lost 1 base, with 10 bases between them. This CDR3 reads CASSFQGLAKNIQYF. In nucleotides, the CDR3 is TGTGCCAGCAGCTTCCAGGGTCTGGCCAAAAACATTCAGTACTTC.

This clone has just a few counts. The genes are TRBV5-1 and TRBJ2-1; 11 bases fit TRBD2. The length of the CDR3 is 15 residues. Trimming cost V 2 bases and J 9 bases; bases outside gene matches: 7. From germline, CDR1 is SGHRS and CDR2 YFSETQ. The DNA for the CDR3 is TGCGCCAGCAGCTTAAATAGCGGGGGGGCCTCTGAGCAGTTCTTC. Its protein product is CASSLNSGGASEQFF.

The gene calls are TRBV25-1 and TRBJ2-1; a possible D gene is TRBD2 (5 bases). V shed 3 bases and J shed 6 bases, with 12 bases lying between them. The CDR3 spans 14 residues. Germline V gene lookup returns CDR1 MGHDK and CDR2 SYGVNS. The CDR3, as DNA: TGTGCCAGCAGTGATAGGCTTGGGAGCAATGAGCAGTTCTTC. Its protein product is CASSDRLGSNEQFF.

This chain links TRBV7-9 with TRBJ2-3; D perhaps matches TRBD2 (5 bases). The germline gives CDR1 SEHNR, CDR2 FQNEAQ (reference sequence). This CDR3 is 14 amino acids long. V was cut by 4 bases and J by 4 bases, with 12 bases left in between. The CDR3 coding sequence is TGTGCCAGCAGCTCCGGACTGGGAGCAGATACGCAGTATTTT. Residues: CASSSGLGADTQYF.

Only one count was recorded for this clone. V gene TRBV10-3 combines with J gene TRBJ2-7, with D possibly being TRBD1 or TRBD2 (6 bases each). Trimming removed 2 bases at V and 3 bases at J, with 17 bases between. This CDR3 has 16 residues. The germline gives CDR1 ENHRY, CDR2 SYGVKD. CDR3 DNA: TGTGCCATCAGTGAGCCAAATAGGGGGGTTCACTACGAGCAGTACTTC. Protein: CAISEPNRGVHYEQYF.

The chain joins TRBV7-2 to TRBJ2-7, with D perhaps matching TRBD1 (6 bases). Trimming stripped 7 bases from V and 6 bases from J, with 16 bases between. This CDR3 region has 13 residues. Germline CDR1 SGHTA, CDR2 FQGNSA. CDR3 in DNA: TGTGCCAGCACCCTTAGCAGGGGCGGCGAGCAGTACTTC. It encodes CASTLSRGGEQYF.